The table lists the clone carrying this T cell receptor beta chain with many counts. Its target is unknown. The PCR contained 60 Vbeta and 13 Jbeta primers. Libraries were prepared by immunoSEQ multiplex PCR; TCRdb keeps only in-frame clonotypes and omits some of them. The sample shows under 200,000 clones, less than 90% of them seen only once. The V and J ends lost 7 bases and 2 bases, in that order; junction bases with no gene match: 17. Germline assignment: CDR1 SGHNT and CDR2 YENEEA. This CDR3 spans 17 amino acids. The data belong to a study of cytomegalovirus exposure and HLA in healthy donors. Study context: Tens of millions of unique TCR sequences came from HLA-typed donors in an early release. Notes on the study in general: An assumption of roughly uniform sequencing depth across donors underlay the presence/absence analyses. The analysis excluded some indistinguishable V segments, including TRBV6-2 and TRBV6-3.

The TCR was taken from a woman aged 25 to 45 in good health and CMV-seronegative. The specimen was PBMCs. The chain carries TRBV11-3 and TRBJ2-7; TRBD2 aligns across 7 bases. The CDR3 bases are TGTGCCAGCACCCCCCCGGGGGGTGGGGAAGTCCCCTACGAGCAGTACTTC. As protein: CASTPPGGGEVPYEQYF.